This entry lists 8 T cell receptor beta chains sequenced from one sample in a study. TCRdb analysed the 5' RACE reads with MiXCR anew, one entry per CDR3 protein. The sample lists approximately 42,000 distinct CDR3 sequences; around 30% were seen once. The specimen sequenced was memory CD4+ T cells sorted from a lymph node. Subset indicated: memory CD4+ T cells, CD4+CD45RO+CD25-. These receptors came from a female donor with breast cancer.

This clonotype was counted a few times. This chain connects TRBV6-1 to TRBJ2-5, with 14 bases identical to TRBD2. Germline CDR1 and CDR2: MNHNS and SASEGT. The CDR3 is 15 residues long. Trimming cost V 9 bases and J 3 bases; bases outside gene matches: 6. The CDR3 reads CASGLAGGHEETQYF. In nucleotides, the CDR3 is TGTGCCAGTGGACTAGCGGGGGGCCATGAAGAGACCCAGTACTTC.

The chain is built from TRBV6-1 and TRBJ2-7; 8 bases align to TRBD1. The V segment lost 1 base and the J segment 2 bases; nucleotides outside the gene matches: 7. This CDR3 spans 16 amino acids. The germline V gene has CDR1 MNHNS and CDR2 SASEGT. CDR3 in DNA: TGTGCCAGCAGTGAAGGGGTAAGGGACAGGACCTACGAGCAGTACGTC. As protein: CASSEGVRDRTYEQYV.

This clonotype was observed a few times. This chain connects TRBV28 to TRBJ2-4; possible D gene TRBD2, 6 bases. V lost 5 bases to trimming and J lost 1 base, with 6 bases between them. From germline, CDR1 is MDHEN and CDR2 SYDVKM. The CDR3 contains 13 residues. CDR3 region: CASSSGAKNIQYF. The CDR3 DNA reads TGTGCCAGCAGTAGCGGGGCCAAAAACATTCAGTACTTC.

This clonotype was recorded a few times. The chain carries TRBV5-6 and TRBJ1-1; D may be TRBD1 (5 bases). Deletions cut 3 bases from V and 8 bases from J, with 20 bases between. The V gene's germline CDR1 is SGHDT and CDR2 YYEEEE. There are 15 residues in the CDR3. The CDR3 is CASSSTGAWKWEAFF. The CDR3 coding sequence is TGTGCCAGCAGCTCCACCGGGGCCTGGAAGTGGGAAGCTTTCTTT.

This sequence joins TRBV5-1 and TRBJ1-1, with 7 bases lining up with TRBD1. Germline CDR1 is SGHRS and CDR2 is YFSETQ. CDR3 length: 14 residues. J gave up 4 bases and V 0 bases, and 3 bases lay outside the gene matches. CDR3 loop: CASSLGDSGTEAFF. The CDR3 bases are TGCGCCAGCAGCTTGGGGGACAGCGGCACTGAAGCTTTCTTT.

Ten or more counts support this clonotype. V gene TRBV20-1 combines with J gene TRBJ1-2, with 7 bases lining up with TRBD1. This CDR3 contains 15 residues. The germline gives CDR1 DFQATT, CDR2 SNEGSKA (reference sequence). With V trimmed by 3 bases and J by 3 bases, 10 bases remained unmatched. This CDR3 reads CSASPGQVSDYGYTF. The CDR3 DNA follows: TGCAGTGCTAGCCCCGGACAGGTCAGCGACTATGGCTACACCTTC.

This clonotype was detected only a few times. The CDR3 is CASSPIAGTSTDTQYF. DNA of the CDR3: TGTGCCAGCAGCCCTATAGCGGGAACCTCCACAGATACGCAGTATTTT. J is TRBJ2-3 and V is TRBV12-3 or TRBV12-4, with TRBD2 matching over 8 bases. This CDR3 region has 16 residues. V shed 6 bases, J shed 2 bases, and the junction held 10 bases outside the gene matches.

By its share, this clonotype is medium-sized. V usage is TRBV4-1 and J usage is TRBJ2-7; D not certain. The ends were cut back, 1 base at V and 4 bases at J, with 11 bases in the middle. Germline V lookup: CDR1 MGHRA, CDR2 YSYEKL. The CDR3 spans 14 residues. The CDR3 DNA sequence: TGCGCCAGCAGCCAAGCCGACGGAGATTACGAGCAGTACTTC. This codes for CASSQADGDYEQYF.